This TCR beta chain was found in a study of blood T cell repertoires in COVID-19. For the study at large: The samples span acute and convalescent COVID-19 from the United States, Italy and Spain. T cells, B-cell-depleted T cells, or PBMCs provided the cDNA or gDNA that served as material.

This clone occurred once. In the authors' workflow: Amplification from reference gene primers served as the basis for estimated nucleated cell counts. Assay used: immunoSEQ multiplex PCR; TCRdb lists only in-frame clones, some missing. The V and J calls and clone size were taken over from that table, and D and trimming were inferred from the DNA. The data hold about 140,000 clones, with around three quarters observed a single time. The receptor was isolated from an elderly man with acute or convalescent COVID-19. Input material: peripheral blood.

CDR3 coding DNA: TGTGCCAGCAGCTTGGTATCCACAGGGGGCGATGGCTACACCTTC. It encodes CASSLVSTGGDGYTF. The gene calls are TRBV5-4 and TRBJ1-2, with 9 bases that match TRBD1. Germline trimming cut 0 bases from V and 6 bases from J; bases unmatched to any gene: 6. Germline V gives CDR1 SGHNT, CDR2 YYREEE (reference sequence). This CDR3 has 15 amino acids.